This T cell receptor (beta chain) was recorded in a study of metastatic and nonmetastatic thyroid tumors. Using MiXCR, TCRdb re-called clones from the PCR reads. The sample lists 25,000 to 35,000 clones; roughly 10% were seen once. The V gene lost 6 bases and the J gene lost 5 bases, with 15 bases spanning the gap. The CDR3 runs 14 residues. Germline V gives CDR1 SNHLY, CDR2 FYNNEI. Every patient underwent thyroid surgery untreated. The sample holds many counts of this clone. The chain recombines TRBV2 with TRBJ2-3, with D maybe TRBD2 (6 bases). Material: blood. The sequence came from a female donor with papillary thyroid cancer or a benign thyroid nodule (not recorded which). Some clones in this sample may be carry-over from other donors' samples. The CDR3 here is CASRGREKGDTQYF. The CDR3 bases are TGTGCCAGCAGGGGACGGGAGAAGGGAGATACGCAGTATTTT.